This record covers a single T cell receptor beta chain. No antigen is known for it. Amplification used 60 Vbeta primers and 13 Jbeta primers. Some clones are missing from TCRdb's copy, which holds only in-frame ones; the method was immunoSEQ multiplex PCR. Among 210,000 or so clones listed, 77% were seen once. The data were taken from a study of cytomegalovirus exposure and HLA in healthy donors. General study findings and limits: Earlier analysis looked at TCR beta V segments, and most were productive about 87% or about 30% of the time. In vitro work confirmed that a few CMV-associated chains recognize CMV antigens. Several of the most significant clusters appeared, in a later analysis, to be linked to common viral pathogens.

The clonotype originates from a woman in her sixties or seventies in good health and CMV-seropositive. The sample was PBMCs.

The CDR3 sequence is CAWSLSFNQPQHF. The CDR3 DNA reads TGTGCCTGGAGTTTGAGCTTCAATCAGCCCCAGCATTTT. The rearrangement uses TRBV30 and TRBJ1-5; D is unresolved. Germline CDR1 reads GTSNPN; CDR2 reads SVGIG (reference sequence). V lost 2 bases to trimming and J lost 3 bases, with 8 bases between them. CDR3 length: 13 residues. Based on the CDR3 plus reference TRBV30 and TRBJ1-5, the full variable domain is SQTIHQWPATLVQPVGSPLSLECTVEGTSNPNLYWYRQAAGRGLQLLFYSVGIGQISSEVPQNLSASRPQDRQFILSSKKLLLSDSGFYLCAWSLSFNQPQHFGDGTRLSIL.